This TCR beta chain was documented in a study of cytomegalovirus exposure and HLA in healthy donors (TCRdb year 2017). Study-level background: According to an earlier analysis of a few hundred of the donors, 150 million to 200 million T cells yielded some 120 million unique TCR beta sequences and around 300 Gb of sequence data. Typing coverage varied by locus: roughly 629-630 donors for A, B, C, DRB1 and DQB1; roughly 520 for DQA1; about 600 for DPA1; approximately 450 for DPB1. The genetic ancestry cluster associated with self-reported Caucasian donors included 65% to 90% of the roughly 410 genotyped donors. Because of strong linkage in the cohort, roughly five DR-DQ haplotypes were treated as single units for association and clustering. In addition to the first cohort of roughly 670 subjects, a separate validation cohort of 120 different subjects was used. About 280 gigabases of sequencing data and 80 million or so unique TCR sequences were included in an early release covering around 600 HLA-typed donors. To decide whether each TCR beta V gene segment behaved as functional or pseudogenic, an earlier analysis of some 580 of the donors relied on high-throughput TCR beta sequencing. On average, 235,054 unique TCR beta nucleotide sequences were sequenced per donor among a few hundred genotyped donors of the cohort, with approximately 18% of those sequences being non-productive. Donor age, sex, ethnicity and CMV serostatus were collected together with the repertoire data. All discovery cohort repertoires had been generated on a single sequencing platform. The study used immunosequencing to profile the T cell repertoires of approximately 650 subjects and linked those repertoires to cytomegalovirus serostatus. In a later analysis, previously published TCR beta repertoires from fewer than 750 donors were re-analyzed and high-resolution HLA genotyping was added so that TCR occurrence patterns could be studied. Genome-wide SNP genotypes for about 65% of the 666 donors were used in a later genetic analysis, which treated that subset as a discovery cohort. The study aimed to test whether cataloging public T cell receptors could reveal signatures of past pathogen exposure. High-throughput TCR immunosequencing, statistical association of individual TCRs with disease status, and machine learning were combined to predict cytomegalovirus infection status. HLA typing included class I and class II loci at four-digit resolution. Rather than using new phenotypic data, the later analysis identified candidate immune exposures from TCR beta sequences and from how often those sequences occurred across donors.

Looking up the germline V gene (reference sequence) yields CDR1 MNHEY and CDR2 SMNVEV. V is cut back by 3 bases and J by 6 bases, with 12 bases in the junction unmatched. From its cysteine to its phenylalanine, the CDR3 spans 17 amino acids. The kept DNA is CDR3 alone, 51 bases in frame from the first base. On this clone: Its specific antigen is unknown. No base quality values were provided; no much bigger clone lies one nucleotide off.

Paper-wide results and their limitations: In this cohort, only TCR beta chains were sequenced, and detectable features were limited by the absence of alpha or paired-chain data. A later analysis found that most CMV-associated TCR beta chains appeared HLA-restricted, with HLA associations seemingly driven largely by CMV exposure. In a later analysis, TCR association rates were found to vary across HLA loci, with the most associated TCRs seen for DRB1 alleles and the fewest for HLA-C alleles. Roughly uniform sequencing depth across donors was assumed in presence/absence analyses, although this assumption may not hold. At a false discovery rate of 0.05, a later analysis linked around 15,000 TCR beta sequences to specific HLA alleles. Across donors, most TCR sequences were observed very rarely, whereas some public TCRs were present in many individuals. A later analysis reported that several top co-occurrence clusters appeared linked to parvovirus B19, influenza, CMV and Epstein-Barr virus. In an earlier analysis of more than 450 of the donors, most TCR beta V segments were observed in productive rearrangements about 90% or about 30% of the time, broadly matching IMGT annotations. Some IMGT-functional V segments, including TRBV6-2 and TRBV6-3, could not be told apart with the 87-base-pair reads, so those segments were excluded. About 15 rarely observed V segments, including chromosome 9 orphons, were excluded from the earlier analysis of almost 600 of the donors because counts were too low. A further reported finding was that TCR beta sequences accurately predicted the HLA-A and HLA-B alleles for most subjects in the first cohort. The classifier was reported to diagnose cytomegalovirus status with high specificity and sensitivity in both the original and validation cohorts. A cluster of highly shared sequence variants was judged likely to represent a technical artifact of the sequencing pipeline. In a later genetic analysis, fewer N-insertions in productive TCRs were reported among donors in an Asian-associated ancestry cluster than the roughly 700-donor mean. When HLA alleles, especially DR and DQ, strongly co-occurred, attributing TCR associations to individual alleles was difficult. In a later analysis, HLA-associated TCR beta chains showed more clonal expansion and lower generation probabilities than non-associated chains that were equally common. It was suggested by the authors that the approach could potentially be generalized to other disease states and immunological phenotypes. Linkage disequilibrium might explain the correlated functional status among segregating V segments, but an unknown experimental factor could not be excluded. CMV serostatus was the only immune exposure information available for the cohort. An association between a missense DCLRE1C variant and V-gene and J-gene trimming of TCR beta chains was found in a later genetic analysis and replicated in an independent cohort. Three of the identified cytomegalovirus-associated TCR beta chains were confirmed in vitro to be specific for cytomegalovirus antigens. Because some donors lacked HLA typing at each locus, the association tests relied only on the typed subset. In the study, around 150 TCR beta chains were listed as associated with cytomegalovirus.

The cohort was made up of approximately 670 healthy bone marrow donors. Cohort members were all nominally healthy when sampled, although unrecorded immune exposures were likely present. The donor tested CMV seropositive and was one of the 289 seropositive cohort members. A peripheral blood sample was provided by each donor, and peripheral blood mononuclear cells were used for TCR beta sequencing. Genomic DNA extraction from the blood cell samples was performed with the Qiagen DNeasy Blood Extraction Kit. Libraries were prepared through the immunoSEQ multiplex PCR assay. For the multiplex PCR, a mixture combining 60 forward primers for TCR Vbeta segments and 13 reverse primers for TCR Jbeta segments was used. A multiplex PCR assay on genomic DNA amplified the CDR3 region of rearranged TCR beta genes. On the Illumina HiSeq System, the amplified TCR beta libraries were sequenced as 87-base-pair reads. As for the original processing: Across the 640 or so repertoires, a later analysis counted tens of millions of unique TCR beta chains, roughly 11 million of which were shared by at least two donors. A nearest-neighbor algorithm error-corrected the raw reads and collapsed the reads into unique sequences, merging closely related sequences to remove PCR and sequencing errors. To assign V, D and J gene segments, CDR3 sequences were aligned to IMGT reference sequences. For a sequence to be retained, at least a six-nucleotide match to both a V gene segment and a J gene segment was required. Rearrangements were classified as productive when the CDR3 lacked stop codons and remained in frame with V and J, and all other rearrangements were classified as non-productive. Following IMGT convention, CDR3 was defined as the stretch from the second conserved V-encoded cysteine to the conserved J-encoded phenylalanine. The earlier analysis of about 640 of the donors excluded any sequence lacking an unambiguous match to a single V gene segment. An earlier analysis of 587 of the donors classified V segments as functional when productive rearrangements were above 56.7% and as segregating when the standard deviation between donors was above 5%. A statistical classification framework was built for diagnosing cytomegalovirus status from the catalog of TCR beta chain sequences. In a later analysis, V and J genes were assigned by comparing TCR nucleotide sequences against IMGT/GENE-DB human TR gene sequences. Using the TCRdist pipeline, a later analysis assigned CDR3 sequences along with most-parsimonious VDJ recombination scenarios. In a later analysis, each TCR beta chain was defined by its CDR3 amino acid sequence together with its V-gene family, and reads lacking a unique V-gene family were excluded. As a way to deal with suspected cross-contamination and a sequencing artifact, a later analysis dropped under 600 nucleotide sequences that were highly shared and had low generation probability. In a later analysis, a clonal expansion index was calculated for each public chain from normalized within-repertoire ranks of inferred template counts. In a later analysis, generation probabilities were computed with a VDJ recombination model fitted to out-of-frame rearrangements, and the resulting probabilities were checked against IGoR. Hypergeometric tests were used in a later analysis to score TCR-TCR, TCR-HLA and TCR-CMV co-occurrence, with a repertoire-size bias correction applied to the TCR pairs. In a later analysis, false discovery rates were estimated by permuting HLA or CMV assignments 20 times. In a later analysis, co-occurring TCRs were grouped using DBSCAN, with TCRdist sequence similarity added in when clustering inside HLA-allele-positive subsets. Repertoires with fewer than 30,000 or more than 120,000 public chains, plus five repertoires with anomalous nucleotide sharing, were excluded from co-occurrence clustering. Held by TCRdb, this immuneACCESS table contains in-frame sequences only and omits some clones. Under half of the omission traces to an unresolved V gene where checked; the cause of the rest is unknown. The V and J calls and clone size were taken over from that table, and D and trimming were inferred from the DNA. The sample table records about 160,000 clones; 82% of these occur just once. The ten largest clones take up 0.9% to 1% of the sample.

The material sequenced was PBMCs. The V gene is TRBV27 and the J gene is TRBJ2-2; TRBD2 matches 8 bases in the middle. The TCR originated in a girl aged 2-15 years in good health and CMV-seropositive. The DNA sequence is as follows: TGTGCCAGCAGTTTTATAGGCGTTCGGGAGGGCCCCGGGGAGCTGTTTTTT. Its translation is CASSFIGVREGPGELFF.